This TCR beta chain was sequenced for a study of high-grade serous ovarian cancer treatment subgroups. Tumor samples were obtained before definitive surgery or chemotherapy. Losses at the gene ends were 7 bases for V and 5 bases for J; bases not matched to a gene: 8. The CDR3 has 13 amino acids. In germline, CDR1 is SGHRS, CDR2 YFSETQ. Libraries were prepared by immunoSEQ multiplex PCR; TCRdb keeps only in-frame clonotypes and omits some of them. Of 1,900 or so clones listed, 75% to 90% are singletons. The chain is built from TRBV5-1 and TRBJ2-5; 7 bases are a match to TRBD2. Sample: tumor tissue. The sequence came from a human donor with high-grade serous ovarian cancer. CDR3 DNA: TGCGCCAGCCAGAGGCAGGGAGGGGAGACCCAGTACTTC. The encoded protein is CASQRQGGETQYF.